The present TCR beta chain was sequenced within a study of blood T cell repertoires in COVID-19. In the study overall: From the United States, Italy and Spain came samples of acute and convalescent COVID-19. PBMCs, B-cell-depleted T cells, or T cells were the source of the cDNA or gDNA that made up the material.

In terms of age and location, participants ranged from roughly 18 to 89 years and lived in under 30 US areas. Participants had their cohort set by participant-reported clinical history. Germline-derived CDR1 and CDR2 are MDHEN and SYDVKM. CDR3 length: 14 residues. V lost 1 base and J lost 3, with 7 bases in between. The protocol was immunoSEQ multiplex PCR, while the TCRdb copy is restricted to in-frame clones and leaves out a portion. The sample includes more than 250,000 clones, about four fifths of them seen just once. The chain carries TRBV28 and TRBJ1-5; D gene uncertain. Specimen: PBMCs or T cells enriched from blood (not recorded which). The TCR comes from a man in his forties or fifties who had been exposed to COVID-19. CDR3 coding DNA: TGTGCCAGCAGTTTATCGGGGTACAATCAGCCCCAGCATTTT. Its protein product is CASSLSGYNQPQHF.